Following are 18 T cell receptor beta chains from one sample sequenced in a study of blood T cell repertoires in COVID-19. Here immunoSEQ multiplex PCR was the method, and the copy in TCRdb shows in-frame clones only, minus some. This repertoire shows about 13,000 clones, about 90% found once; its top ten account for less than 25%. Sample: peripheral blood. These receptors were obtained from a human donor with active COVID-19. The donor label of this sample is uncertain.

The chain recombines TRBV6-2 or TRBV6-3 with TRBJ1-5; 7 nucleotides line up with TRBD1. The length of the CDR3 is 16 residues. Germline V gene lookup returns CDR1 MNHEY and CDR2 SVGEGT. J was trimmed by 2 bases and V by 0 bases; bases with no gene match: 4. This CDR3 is CASSYSKGAGNQPQHF. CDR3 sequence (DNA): TGTGCCAGCAGTTACTCGAAGGGGGCCGGCAATCAGCCCCAGCATTTT.

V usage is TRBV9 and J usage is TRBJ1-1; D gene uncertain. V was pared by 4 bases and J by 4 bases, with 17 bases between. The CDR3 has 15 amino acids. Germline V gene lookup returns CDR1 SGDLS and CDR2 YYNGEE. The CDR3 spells CASSTEERVGTEAFF. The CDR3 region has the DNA TGTGCCAGCAGCACTGAGGAGAGGGTCGGCACTGAAGCTTTCTTT.

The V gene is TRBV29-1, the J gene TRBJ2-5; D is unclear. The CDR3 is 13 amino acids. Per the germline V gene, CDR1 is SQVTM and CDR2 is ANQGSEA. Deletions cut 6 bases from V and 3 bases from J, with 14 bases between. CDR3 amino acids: CSVLLRREETQYF. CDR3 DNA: TGCAGCGTCCTACTTCGCCGTGAAGAGACCCAGTACTTC.

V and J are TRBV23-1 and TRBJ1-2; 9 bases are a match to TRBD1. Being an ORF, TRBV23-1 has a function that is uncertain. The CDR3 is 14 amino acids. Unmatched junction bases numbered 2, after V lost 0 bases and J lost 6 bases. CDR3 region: CASSQSHRGHGYTF. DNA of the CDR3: TGCGCCAGCAGTCAATCCCACAGGGGGCATGGCTACACCTTC.

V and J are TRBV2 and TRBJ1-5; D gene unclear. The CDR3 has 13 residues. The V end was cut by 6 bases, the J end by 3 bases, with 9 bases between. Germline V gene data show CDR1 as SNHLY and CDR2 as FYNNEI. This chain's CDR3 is CASRLYINQPQHF. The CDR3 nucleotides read TGTGCCAGCAGGCTATATATCAATCAGCCCCAGCATTTT.

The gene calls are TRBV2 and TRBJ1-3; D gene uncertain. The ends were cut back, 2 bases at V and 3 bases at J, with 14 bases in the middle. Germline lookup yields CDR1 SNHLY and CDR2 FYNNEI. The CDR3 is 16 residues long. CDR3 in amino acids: CASSENPPNIGNTIYF. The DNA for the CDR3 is TGTGCCAGCAGTGAAAACCCACCCAACATTGGAAACACCATATATTTT.

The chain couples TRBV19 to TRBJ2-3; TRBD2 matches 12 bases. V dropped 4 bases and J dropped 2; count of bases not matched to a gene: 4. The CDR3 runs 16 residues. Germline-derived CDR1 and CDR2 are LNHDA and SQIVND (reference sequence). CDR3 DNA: TGTGCCAGTAGTACCTGGACTAGCGGGGTCACAGATACGCAGTATTTT. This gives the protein CASSTWTSGVTDTQYF.

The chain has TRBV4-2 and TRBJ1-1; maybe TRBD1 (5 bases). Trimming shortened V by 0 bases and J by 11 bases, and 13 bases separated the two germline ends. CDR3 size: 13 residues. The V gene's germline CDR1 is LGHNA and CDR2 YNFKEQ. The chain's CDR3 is CASSQERGHSAFF. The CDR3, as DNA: TGTGCCAGCAGCCAAGAAAGAGGACATTCGGCTTTCTTT.

The CDR3 nucleotides read TGTGCCAGCTCCCCCGGGACAGGGGGCTACAATGTCTATGGCTACACCTTC. Its translation is CASSPGTGGYNVYGYTF. The chain uses TRBV18 and TRBJ1-2; TRBD1 matches at 12 bases. This CDR3 has 17 residues. The V gene's germline CDR1 is KGHSH and CDR2 LQKENI. Germline trimming cut 6 bases from V and 4 bases from J; bases unmatched to any gene: 12.

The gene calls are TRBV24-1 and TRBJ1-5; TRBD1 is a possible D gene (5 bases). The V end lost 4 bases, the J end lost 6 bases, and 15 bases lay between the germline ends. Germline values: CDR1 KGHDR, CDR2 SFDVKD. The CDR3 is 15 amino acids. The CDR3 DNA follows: TGTGCCACCAGTGAAGGAGGGGTTCTGTCTCAGCCCCAGCATTTT. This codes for CATSEGGVLSQPQHF.

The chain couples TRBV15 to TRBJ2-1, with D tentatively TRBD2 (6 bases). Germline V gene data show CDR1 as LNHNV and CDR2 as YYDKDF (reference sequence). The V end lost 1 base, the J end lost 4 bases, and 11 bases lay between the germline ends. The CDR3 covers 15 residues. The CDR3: CATSRVLAAYNEQFF. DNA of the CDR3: TGTGCCACCAGCAGAGTACTAGCAGCGTACAATGAGCAGTTCTTC.

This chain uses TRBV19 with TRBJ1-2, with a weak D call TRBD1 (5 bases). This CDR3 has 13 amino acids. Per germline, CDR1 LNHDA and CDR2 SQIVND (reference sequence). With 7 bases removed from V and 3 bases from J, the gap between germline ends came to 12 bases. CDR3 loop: CASKEQADYGYTF. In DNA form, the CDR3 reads TGTGCCAGTAAGGAACAGGCTGACTATGGCTACACCTTC.

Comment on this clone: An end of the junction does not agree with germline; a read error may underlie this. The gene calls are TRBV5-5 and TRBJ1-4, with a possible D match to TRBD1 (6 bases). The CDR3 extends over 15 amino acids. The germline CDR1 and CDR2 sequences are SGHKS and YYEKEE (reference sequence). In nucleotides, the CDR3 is TGTGCCAGCAGCTCTCGGGGGGCCCCTAACGAAAAACTGTTTTTT. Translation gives CASSSRGAPNEKLFF.

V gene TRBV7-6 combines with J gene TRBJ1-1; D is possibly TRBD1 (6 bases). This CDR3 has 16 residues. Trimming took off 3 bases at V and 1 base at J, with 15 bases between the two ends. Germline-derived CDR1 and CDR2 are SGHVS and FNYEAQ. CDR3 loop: CASSFTQGGRNTEAFF. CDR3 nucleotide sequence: TGTGCCAGCAGCTTCACACAGGGAGGGAGGAACACTGAAGCTTTCTTT.

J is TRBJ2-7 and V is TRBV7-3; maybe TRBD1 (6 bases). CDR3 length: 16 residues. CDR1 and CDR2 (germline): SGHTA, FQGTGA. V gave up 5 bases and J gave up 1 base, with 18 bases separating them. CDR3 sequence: CASSDHRDRLSYEQYF. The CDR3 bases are TGTGCCAGCAGCGACCACAGGGACCGCTTATCCTACGAGCAGTACTTC.

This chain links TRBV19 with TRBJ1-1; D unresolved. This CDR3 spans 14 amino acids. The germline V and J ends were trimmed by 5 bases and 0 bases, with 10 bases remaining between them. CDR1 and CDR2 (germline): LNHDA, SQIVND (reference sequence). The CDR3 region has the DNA TGTGCCAGTAGTGTACAGCTTGTGAACACTGAAGCTTTCTTT. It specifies CASSVQLVNTEAFF.

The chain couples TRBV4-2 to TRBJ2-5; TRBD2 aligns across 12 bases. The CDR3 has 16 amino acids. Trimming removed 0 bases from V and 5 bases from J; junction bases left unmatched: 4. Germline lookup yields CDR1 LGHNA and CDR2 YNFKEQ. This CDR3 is CASSQDPSGGAETQYF. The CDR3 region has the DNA TGTGCCAGCAGCCAAGATCCTAGCGGGGGGGCCGAGACCCAGTACTTC.

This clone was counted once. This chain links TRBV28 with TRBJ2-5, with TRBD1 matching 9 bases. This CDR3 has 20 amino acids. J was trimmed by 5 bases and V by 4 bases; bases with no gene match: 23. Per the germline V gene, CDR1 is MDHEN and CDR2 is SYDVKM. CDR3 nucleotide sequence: TGTGCCAGCAGTTCTTACCTAGGGACAGGGACGTCCCTTGGAGGTGAGACCCAGTACTTC. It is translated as CASSSYLGTGTSLGGETQYF.